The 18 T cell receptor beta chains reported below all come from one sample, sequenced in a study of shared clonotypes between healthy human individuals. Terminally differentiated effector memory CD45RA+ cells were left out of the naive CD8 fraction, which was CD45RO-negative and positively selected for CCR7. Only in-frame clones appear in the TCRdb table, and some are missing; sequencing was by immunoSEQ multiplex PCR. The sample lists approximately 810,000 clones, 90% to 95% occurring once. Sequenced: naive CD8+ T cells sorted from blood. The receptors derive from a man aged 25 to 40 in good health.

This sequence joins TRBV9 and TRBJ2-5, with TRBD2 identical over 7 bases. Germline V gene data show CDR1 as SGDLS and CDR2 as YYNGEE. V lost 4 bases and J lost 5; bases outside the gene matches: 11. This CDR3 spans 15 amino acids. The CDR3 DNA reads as TGTGCCAGCAGCCCCGGACTAGTAGGAGGGGAGACCCAGTACTTC. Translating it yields CASSPGLVGGETQYF.

The CDR3 loop reads CASSFTRAGSHDTQYF. The CDR3 DNA is TGTGCCAGCAGCTTCACCAGAGCCGGATCACATGATACGCAGTATTTT. The J gene is TRBJ2-3, the V gene TRBV7-9; no clear D. The germline V gene has CDR1 SEHNR and CDR2 FQNEAQ (reference sequence). V was pared by 3 bases and J by 6 bases, with 19 bases between. The CDR3 is made up of 16 amino acids.

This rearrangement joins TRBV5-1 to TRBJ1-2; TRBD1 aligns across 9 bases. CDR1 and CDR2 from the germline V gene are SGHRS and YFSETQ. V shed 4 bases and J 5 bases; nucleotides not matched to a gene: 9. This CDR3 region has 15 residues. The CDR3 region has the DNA TGCGCCAGCAGCGCAAGGACAGGGGTAGGGTATGGCTACACCTTC. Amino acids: CASSARTGVGYGYTF. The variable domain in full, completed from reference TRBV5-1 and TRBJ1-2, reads KAGVTQTPRYLIKTRGQQVTLSCSPISGHRSVSWYQQTPGQGLQFLFEYFSETQRNKGNFPGRFSGRQFSNSRSEMNVSTLELGDSALYLCASSARTGVGYGYTFGSGTRLTVV.

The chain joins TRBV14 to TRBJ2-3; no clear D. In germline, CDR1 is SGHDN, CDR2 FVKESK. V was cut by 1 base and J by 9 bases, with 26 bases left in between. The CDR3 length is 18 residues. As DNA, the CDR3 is TGTGCCAGCAGCCAAGGTGTAGACGGCGGCCTCGGTGGTATAACGCAGTATTTT. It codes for CASSQGVDGGLGGITQYF.

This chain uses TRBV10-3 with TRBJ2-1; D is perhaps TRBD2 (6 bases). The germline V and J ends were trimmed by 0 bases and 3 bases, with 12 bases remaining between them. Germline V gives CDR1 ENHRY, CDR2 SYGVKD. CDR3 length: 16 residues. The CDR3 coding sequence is TGTGCCATCAGTGAGTCGATAGCGGCACTCTACAATGAGCAGTTCTTC. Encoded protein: CAISESIAALYNEQFF.

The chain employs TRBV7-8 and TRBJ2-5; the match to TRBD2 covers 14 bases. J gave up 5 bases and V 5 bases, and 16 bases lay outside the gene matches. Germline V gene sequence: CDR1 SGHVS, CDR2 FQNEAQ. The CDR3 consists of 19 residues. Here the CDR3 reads CASSPYRGLAGVTGETQYF. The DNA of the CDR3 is TGTGCCAGCAGCCCCTACCGGGGACTAGCGGGAGTTACGGGGGAGACCCAGTACTTC.

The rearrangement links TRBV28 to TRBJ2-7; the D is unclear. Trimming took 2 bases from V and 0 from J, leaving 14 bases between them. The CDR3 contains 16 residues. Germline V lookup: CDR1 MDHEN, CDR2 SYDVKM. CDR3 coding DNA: TGTGCCAGCAGTTTACTACGCGGTTCTAGCTCCTACGAGCAGTACTTC. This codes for CASSLLRGSSSYEQYF.

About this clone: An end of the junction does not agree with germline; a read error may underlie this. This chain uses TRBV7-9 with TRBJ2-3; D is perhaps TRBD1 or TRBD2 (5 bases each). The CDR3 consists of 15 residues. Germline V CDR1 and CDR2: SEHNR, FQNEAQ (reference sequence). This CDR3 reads CASSPTTGRTDTQYF. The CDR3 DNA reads TGTGCCAGCAGCCCCACAACGGGACGCACTGATACGCAGTATTTT.

CDR3 in DNA: TGTGCCAGCAGCTTAGGCCCAGCGGGAGGGCCAGATACGCAGTATTTT. This encodes CASSLGPAGGPDTQYF. The chain recombines TRBV7-6 with TRBJ2-3, with TRBD2 identical over 10 bases. The germline CDR1 and CDR2 sequences are SGHVS and FNYEAQ. CDR3 length: 16 amino acids. The V gene end was trimmed by 1 base and the J gene end by 4 bases; junction bases not matched to a gene: 5.

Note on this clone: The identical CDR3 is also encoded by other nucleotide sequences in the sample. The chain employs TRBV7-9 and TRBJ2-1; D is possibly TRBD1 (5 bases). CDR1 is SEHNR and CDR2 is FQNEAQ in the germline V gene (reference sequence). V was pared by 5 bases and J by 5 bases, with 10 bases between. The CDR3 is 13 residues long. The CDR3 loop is CASSHPGNNEQFF. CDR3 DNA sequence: TGTGCCAGCAGCCACCCAGGGAACAATGAGCAGTTCTTC.

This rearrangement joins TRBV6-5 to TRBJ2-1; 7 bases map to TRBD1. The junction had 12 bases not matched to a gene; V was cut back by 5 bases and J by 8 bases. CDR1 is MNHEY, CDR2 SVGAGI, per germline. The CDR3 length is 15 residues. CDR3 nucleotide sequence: TGTGCCAGCAGTCAGGGACAGCCACCGGTCGATGAGCAGTTCTTC. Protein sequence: CASSQGQPPVDEQFF.

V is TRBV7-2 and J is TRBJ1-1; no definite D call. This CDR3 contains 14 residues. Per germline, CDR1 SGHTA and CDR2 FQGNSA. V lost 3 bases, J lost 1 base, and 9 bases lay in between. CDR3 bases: TGTGCCAGCAGCTTCTTAGGAACGAACACTGAAGCTTTCTTT. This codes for CASSFLGTNTEAFF.

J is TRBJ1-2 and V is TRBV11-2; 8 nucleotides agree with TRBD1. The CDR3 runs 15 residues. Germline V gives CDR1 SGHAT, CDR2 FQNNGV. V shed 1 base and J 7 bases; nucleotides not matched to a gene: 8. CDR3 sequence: CASSLGTGPGFGYTF. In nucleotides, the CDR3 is TGTGCCAGCAGCTTAGGGACAGGGCCTGGATTTGGCTACACCTTC.

CDR3 in amino acids: CASSMAPSYEQYF. The CDR3 nucleotides are TGTGCCAGTAGTATGGCACCTTCCTACGAGCAGTACTTC. The chain recombines TRBV19 with TRBJ2-7; D is unresolved. The CDR3 has 13 residues. Trimming removed 3 bases at V and 1 base at J, with 7 bases between. The germline V gene has CDR1 LNHDA and CDR2 SQIVND (reference sequence).

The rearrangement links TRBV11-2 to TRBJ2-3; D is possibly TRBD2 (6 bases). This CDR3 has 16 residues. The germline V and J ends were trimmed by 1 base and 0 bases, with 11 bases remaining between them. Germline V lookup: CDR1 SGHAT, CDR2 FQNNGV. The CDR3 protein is CASSLGTITSTDTQYF. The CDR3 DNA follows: TGTGCCAGCAGCTTAGGGACTATCACTAGCACAGATACGCAGTATTTT. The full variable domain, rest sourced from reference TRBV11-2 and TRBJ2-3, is EAGVAQSPRYKIIEKRQSVAFWCNPISGHATLYWYQQILGQGPKLLIQFQNNGVVDDSQLPKDRFSAERLKGVDSTLKIQPAKLEDSAVYLCASSLGTITSTDTQYFGPGTRLTVL.

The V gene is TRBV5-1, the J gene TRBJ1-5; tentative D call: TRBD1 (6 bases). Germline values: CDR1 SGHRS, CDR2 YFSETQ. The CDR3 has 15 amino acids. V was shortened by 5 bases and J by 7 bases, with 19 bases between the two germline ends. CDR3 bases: TGCGCCAGCAGGCCTAATCCGGGACATATCCAGCCCCAGCATTTT. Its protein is CASRPNPGHIQPQHF.

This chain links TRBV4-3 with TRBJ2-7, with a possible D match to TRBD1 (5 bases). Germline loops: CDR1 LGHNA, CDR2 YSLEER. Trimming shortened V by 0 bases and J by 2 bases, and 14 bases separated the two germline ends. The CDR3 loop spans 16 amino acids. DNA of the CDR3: TGCGCCAGCAGCCAAGATTATAGGGGTTTGGCCTACGAGCAGTACTTC. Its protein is CASSQDYRGLAYEQYF.

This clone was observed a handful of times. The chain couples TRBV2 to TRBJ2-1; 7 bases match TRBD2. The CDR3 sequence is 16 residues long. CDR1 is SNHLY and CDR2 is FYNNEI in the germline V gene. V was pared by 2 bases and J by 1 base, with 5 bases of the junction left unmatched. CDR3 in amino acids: CASSETPGGSYNEQFF. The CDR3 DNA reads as TGTGCCAGCAGTGAAACGCCGGGAGGTTCCTACAATGAGCAGTTCTTC.